The rows below give T cell receptor beta chains drawn from one sample of a study of T-cell memory formation after mild COVID-19. TCRdb independently ran MiXCR on the 5' RACE reads; one entry per CDR3 protein. This sample has about 350,000 distinct CDR3 sequences; around 13% occur once, and the top ten carry about a fifth. Material: PBMCs or a T cell subset sorted from them (not recorded which). The receptors shown here come from a man aged 18 to 29 who had mild COVID-19 (a few samples of this study predate the infection). Cell type and time point are not known. Both conserved end residues are part of each CDR3. A D gene is named only where the DNA matches it firmly. Where a row states a size, it is once, few, many or the class of an expanded clone; other rows omit it.

v_call	clone_size	d_call	j_call	cdr3_nt	cdr3_aa
TRBV3-1	few	NA	TRBJ2-2	TGTGCCAGCAGCCAATGGTACGGGGAGCTGTTTTTT	CASSQWYGELFF
TRBV7-9	few	NA	TRBJ1-1	TGTGCCAGCAGTCTGCTTTGGGGACCTTTCTTT	CASSLLWGPFF
TRBV20-1	NA	TRBD1	TRBJ1-5	TGCAGTGCCACAGACAGGGGGAATCAGCCCCAGCATTTT	CSATDRGNQPQHF
TRBV6-5	NA	TRBD2	TRBJ2-5	TGTGCCAGCAGCTTCTCCCTAGCGGGGGCTGTGGAGACCCAGTACTTC	CASSFSLAGAVETQYF
TRBV12-3/TRBV12-4	NA	NA	TRBJ2-5	TGTGCCAGCAGAGCCGGGACAACTAAAGAGACCCAGTACTTC	CASRAGTTKETQYF
TRBV6-2/TRBV6-3	few	NA	TRBJ2-5	TGTGCCAGCGTAGAGAGACAGAGGGAGACCCAGTACTTC	CASVERQRETQYF
TRBV4-3	NA	TRBD2	TRBJ2-3	TGCGCCAGCAGCCAGGGTCAGGGACTAGCGGGCGCAGATACGCAGTATTTT	CASSQGQGLAGADTQYF
TRBV12-3/TRBV12-4	NA	TRBD1	TRBJ1-1	TGTGCCAGCAGTCCCGGACAGGGTAGGAACACTGAAGCTTTCTTT	CASSPGQGRNTEAFF
TRBV6-2/TRBV6-3	NA	NA	TRBJ2-3	TGTGCCAGCAGTAACCCACCGGGACATACGCAGTATTTT	CASSNPPGHTQYF
TRBV4-1	NA	NA	TRBJ2-2	TGCGCCAGCAGCCAAGTCGACAGCTACGCCGGGGAGCTGTTTTTT	CASSQVDSYAGELFF